A selection of T cell receptor beta chains follows, all from one sample in a study of metastatic and nonmetastatic thyroid tumors. TCRdb re-processed the PCR reads through MiXCR. The table lists some 21,000 clones, 28% of them singletons. Sequenced: tumor tissue. The receptors were gathered from a male donor with papillary thyroid cancer or a benign thyroid nodule (not recorded which). Some clones in this sample may be carry-over from other donors' samples. The CDR3 runs from the conserved cysteine through the conserved F or W. A D gene is named only where the DNA matches it firmly. The size field is filled for only some rows; it gives once, few, many or a size class.

V gene: TRBV19; clone size: many; D gene: TRBD2; J gene: TRBJ2-6; CDR3 DNA: TGTGCCAGTAAAGCGGGATTACGTTCTGGGGCCAACGTCCTGACTTTC; CDR3 protein: CASKAGLRSGANVLTF
V gene: TRBV10-3; clone size: few; D gene: .; J gene: TRBJ1-1; CDR3 DNA: TGTGCCATTGTACCCTCCGGGGAGATGAACACTGAAGCTTTCTTT; CDR3 protein: CAIVPSGEMNTEAFF
V gene: TRBV9; clone size: .; D gene: .; J gene: TRBJ1-2; CDR3 DNA: TGTGCCAGCAGCGTAGGGACAGCTCCTAACTATGGCTACACCTTC; CDR3 protein: CASSVGTAPNYGYTF
V gene: TRBV5-1; clone size: .; D gene: .; J gene: TRBJ1-4; CDR3 DNA: TGCGCCAGCAGCTTGGCCTATGGAACTAATGAAAAACTGTTTTTT; CDR3 protein: CASSLAYGTNEKLFF
V gene: TRBV5-1; clone size: many; D gene: .; J gene: TRBJ2-5; CDR3 DNA: TGCGCCAGCAGCAGTGCCGGAGGGATTGAGACCCAGTACTTC; CDR3 protein: CASSSAGGIETQYF
V gene: TRBV19; clone size: many; D gene: TRBD1; J gene: TRBJ1-1; CDR3 DNA: TGTGCCAGTAGGAACCGTGGGACAGGGCTTTCCATGAACACTGAAGCTTTCTTT; CDR3 protein: CASRNRGTGLSMNTEAFF
V gene: TRBV20-1; clone size: .; D gene: TRBD1; J gene: TRBJ2-7; CDR3 DNA: TGCAGTGCTAGAGATGGGGGGACAGGGGACTATCGCTACGAGCAGTACTTC; CDR3 protein: CSARDGGTGDYRYEQYF
V gene: TRBV13; clone size: .; D gene: .; J gene: TRBJ2-7; CDR3 DNA: TGTGCCAGCAGCCGAGACAGGTTCCCCCCCGAGCAGTACTTC; CDR3 protein: CASSRDRFPPEQYF
V gene: TRBV20-1; clone size: once; D gene: TRBD2; J gene: TRBJ2-7; CDR3 DNA: TGCAGTGCTAGACCCCGGCTAGCGGGAGTTCGAGAGCAGTACTTC; CDR3 protein: CSARPRLAGVREQYF
V gene: TRBV6-1; clone size: few; D gene: TRBD2; J gene: TRBJ2-3; CDR3 DNA: TGTGCCAGCAGCCGAGCGGGGGGGGAGACAGATACGCAGTATTTT; CDR3 protein: CASSRAGGETDTQYF
V gene: TRBV5-6; clone size: many; D gene: .; J gene: TRBJ1-4; CDR3 DNA: TGTGCCAGCAGCTGGGGAGGGGGGCCTAATGAAAAACTGTTTTTT; CDR3 protein: CASSWGGGPNEKLFF
V gene: TRBV6-1; clone size: .; D gene: TRBD1; J gene: TRBJ1-6; CDR3 DNA: TGTGCCAGCACTGAATACCCTGAGGGGGCATATAATTCACCCCTCCACTTT; CDR3 protein: CASTEYPEGAYNSPLHF
V gene: TRBV2; clone size: few; D gene: .; J gene: TRBJ2-7; CDR3 DNA: TGTGCCAGCAAAGAGCAAAGACAGTACTCCTACGAGCAGTACTTC; CDR3 protein: CASKEQRQYSYEQYF
V gene: TRBV19; clone size: .; D gene: TRBD1; J gene: TRBJ1-5; CDR3 DNA: TGTGCCAGTAGTACACAGGGGGCGAAGCAGCCCCAGCATTTT; CDR3 protein: CASSTQGAKQPQHF
V gene: TRBV5-1; clone size: medium-sized; D gene: .; J gene: TRBJ1-1; CDR3 DNA: TGCGCCAGCAGCTTGGACGGGCAGGGTGGAACTGAAGCTTTCTTT; CDR3 protein: CASSLDGQGGTEAFF
V gene: TRBV2; clone size: few; D gene: .; J gene: TRBJ2-6; CDR3 DNA: TGTGCCAGCATTGAAGCCGGGGGCGTCGGGGCCAACGTCCTGACTTTC; CDR3 protein: CASIEAGGVGANVLTF
V gene: TRBV11-3; clone size: .; D gene: .; J gene: TRBJ1-3; CDR3 DNA: TGTGCCAGCAGCTCATACAGCAGCTCTGGAAACACCATATATTTT; CDR3 protein: CASSSYSSSGNTIYF
V gene: TRBV2; clone size: few; D gene: .; J gene: TRBJ2-5; CDR3 DNA: TGTGCCAGCCAGAACCAAGAGACCCAGTACTTC; CDR3 protein: CASQNQETQYF
V gene: TRBV12-3/TRBV12-4; clone size: .; D gene: .; J gene: TRBJ2-7; CDR3 DNA: TGTGCCAGCAGTTTAGTCGGCAACCGGGAGTACTTC; CDR3 protein: CASSLVGNREYF
V gene: TRBV28; clone size: few; D gene: TRBD1; J gene: TRBJ1-6; CDR3 DNA: TGTGCCATTACCCCCGGACAGGGGGCATATTCACCCCTCCACTTT; CDR3 protein: CAITPGQGAYSPLHF
V gene: TRBV20-1; clone size: .; D gene: TRBD2; J gene: TRBJ2-3; CDR3 DNA: TGCAGTGTTGTGAGCGGGAGTCCAGCAGATACGCAGTATTTT; CDR3 protein: CSVVSGSPADTQYF
V gene: TRBV9; clone size: .; D gene: .; J gene: TRBJ2-3; CDR3 DNA: TGTTCCAGCAGCGTAGTCGGGCTTATCACAGATACGCAGTATTTT; CDR3 protein: CSSSVVGLITDTQYF
V gene: TRBV6-4; clone size: .; D gene: .; J gene: TRBJ2-1; CDR3 DNA: TGTGCCAGCAGTGCGAACCAGGGGGGAGTGTCCTACAATGAGCAGTTCTTC; CDR3 protein: CASSANQGGVSYNEQFF
V gene: TRBV20-1; clone size: many; D gene: .; J gene: TRBJ2-5; CDR3 DNA: TGCAGTGGAACGATGGGTGGGGGCTCTGAGACCCAGTACTTC; CDR3 protein: CSGTMGGGSETQYF
V gene: TRBV11-1; clone size: .; D gene: TRBD1; J gene: TRBJ2-7; CDR3 DNA: TGTGCCAGCAGCTTCGGGACAGGGTGGGACGAGCAGTACTTC; CDR3 protein: CASSFGTGWDEQYF
V gene: TRBV10-2; clone size: few; D gene: .; J gene: TRBJ1-1; CDR3 DNA: TGCGCCAGCAGTGAGTCGTCGGCTGGTGAAGCTTTCTTT; CDR3 protein: CASSESSAGEAFF
V gene: TRBV2; clone size: many; D gene: TRBD2; J gene: TRBJ2-1; CDR3 DNA: TGTGCCAGCAGATTAGACTCCCGGGGGGATCAGTTCTTC; CDR3 protein: CASRLDSRGDQFF
V gene: TRBV18; clone size: medium-sized; D gene: .; J gene: TRBJ2-3; CDR3 DNA: TGTGCCAGCTCACCTAGCACAGATACGCAGTATTTT; CDR3 protein: CASSPSTDTQYF
V gene: TRBV7-3; clone size: many; D gene: .; J gene: TRBJ2-3; CDR3 DNA: TGTGCCAGCAGCACAGTTTCTAGCCGGTCAGATACGCAGTATTTT; CDR3 protein: CASSTVSSRSDTQYF
V gene: TRBV20-1; clone size: medium-sized; D gene: .; J gene: TRBJ1-1; CDR3 DNA: TGCAGTGCTAGAGCTCGGGAGACACCTAACACTGAAGCTTTCTTT; CDR3 protein: CSARARETPNTEAFF
V gene: TRBV20-1; clone size: many; D gene: .; J gene: TRBJ1-1; CDR3 DNA: TGCAGTGCTCCACCCGGAGGGGCCACTGAAGCTTTCTTT; CDR3 protein: CSAPPGGATEAFF
V gene: TRBV12-3/TRBV12-4; clone size: few; D gene: .; J gene: TRBJ1-6; CDR3 DNA: TGTGCCAGCAGTTTAATCAGCTCCTATAATTCACCCCTCCACTTT; CDR3 protein: CASSLISSYNSPLHF
V gene: TRBV7-9; clone size: .; D gene: TRBD1; J gene: TRBJ1-6; CDR3 DNA: TGTGCCAGCAGATCGACAGGGGATAATTCACCCCTCCACTTT; CDR3 protein: CASRSTGDNSPLHF
V gene: TRBV5-5; clone size: .; D gene: .; J gene: TRBJ1-5; CDR3 DNA: TGTGCCAGCAGCCCTCCGGGGGGGCAGCCCCAGCATTTT; CDR3 protein: CASSPPGGQPQHF
V gene: TRBV12-3/TRBV12-4; clone size: few; D gene: TRBD1; J gene: TRBJ1-2; CDR3 DNA: TGTGCCAGCAGCCATACGACAGGGACGTTTGGCTACACCTTC; CDR3 protein: CASSHTTGTFGYTF
V gene: TRBV28; clone size: .; D gene: .; J gene: TRBJ2-5; CDR3 DNA: TGTGCCAGCAGCCCAGGAGGGACCCAGTACTTC; CDR3 protein: CASSPGGTQYF
V gene: TRBV3-1; clone size: many; D gene: TRBD2; J gene: TRBJ2-1; CDR3 DNA: TGTGCCAGCAGCCAAGATGGCCTAGCGGGGTACAATGAGCAGTTCTTC; CDR3 protein: CASSQDGLAGYNEQFF
V gene: TRBV6-5; clone size: few; D gene: .; J gene: TRBJ2-1; CDR3 DNA: TGTGCCAGCAGGGCATACTCCGGGACACAACGTTACAATGAGCAGTTCTTC; CDR3 protein: CASRAYSGTQRYNEQFF
V gene: TRBV10-3; clone size: .; D gene: .; J gene: TRBJ2-7; CDR3 DNA: TGTGCCATCAGCCCCTGGTCTGCTAGTCGGGACGAGCAGTACTTC; CDR3 protein: CAISPWSASRDEQYF
V gene: TRBV12-3/TRBV12-4; clone size: few; D gene: TRBD2; J gene: TRBJ2-2; CDR3 DNA: TGTGCCAGCAGTTTTGGCGGGGGGGGCGGGGAGCTGTTTTTT; CDR3 protein: CASSFGGGGGELFF
V gene: TRBV9; clone size: once; D gene: .; J gene: TRBJ2-2; CDR3 DNA: TGTGCCAGTCAAGAGAGGGTCTCCACCGGGGAGCTGTTTTTT; CDR3 protein: CASQERVSTGELFF
V gene: TRBV5-4; clone size: many; D gene: .; J gene: TRBJ2-7; CDR3 DNA: TGTGCCAGCAGCTTGGGTCCTGACTACGAGCAGTACTTC; CDR3 protein: CASSLGPDYEQYF
V gene: TRBV5-1; clone size: many; D gene: .; J gene: TRBJ2-1; CDR3 DNA: TGCGCCAGCAAGAGCGGCCAGTACAATGAGCAGTTCTTC; CDR3 protein: CASKSGQYNEQFF
V gene: TRBV10-2; clone size: many; D gene: .; J gene: TRBJ2-2; CDR3 DNA: TGCGCCAGCAAAGCGGCGAACGTTTTCACCGGGGAGCTGTTTTTT; CDR3 protein: CASKAANVFTGELFF
V gene: TRBV6-5; clone size: few; D gene: TRBD1; J gene: TRBJ1-1; CDR3 DNA: TGTGCCAGCAGTTTGGCGGGACAGACGTTGTACGGTGACACTGAAGCTTTCTTT; CDR3 protein: CASSLAGQTLYGDTEAFF
V gene: TRBV28; clone size: medium-sized; D gene: .; J gene: TRBJ1-2; CDR3 DNA: TGTGCCAGCAGTTTATTTGATGGCAACCGGGGTGGCTACACCTTC; CDR3 protein: CASSLFDGNRGGYTF
V gene: TRBV6-5; clone size: .; D gene: TRBD1; J gene: TRBJ1-5; CDR3 DNA: TGTGCCAGCCGGTCCGGGACAGGGGGCCGGTGGGGCAATCAGCCCCAGCATTTT; CDR3 protein: CASRSGTGGRWGNQPQHF
V gene: TRBV4-1; clone size: .; D gene: .; J gene: TRBJ1-4; CDR3 DNA: TGCGCCAGCAGCCAGGGACTCCTTGAAAAACTGTTTTTT; CDR3 protein: CASSQGLLEKLFF
V gene: TRBV12-3/TRBV12-4; clone size: few; D gene: .; J gene: TRBJ1-2; CDR3 DNA: TGTGCCAGCAGTTTAATGGAAATAGGTGGCTACACCTTC; CDR3 protein: CASSLMEIGGYTF
V gene: TRBV5-1; clone size: .; D gene: .; J gene: TRBJ2-7; CDR3 DNA: TGCGCCAGCAGCCCTGACGGGCCGTCCTACGAGCAGTACTTC; CDR3 protein: CASSPDGPSYEQYF
V gene: TRBV28; clone size: few; D gene: .; J gene: TRBJ2-7; CDR3 DNA: TGTGCCAGCAAGACAGGTTCCTACGAGCAGTACTTC; CDR3 protein: CASKTGSYEQYF
V gene: TRBV5-6; clone size: many; D gene: TRBD1; J gene: TRBJ1-2; CDR3 DNA: TGTGCCAGCAGCTCAAATAGACAGGGTATCAATGGCTACACCTTC; CDR3 protein: CASSSNRQGINGYTF
V gene: TRBV7-9; clone size: .; D gene: .; J gene: TRBJ1-1; CDR3 DNA: TGTGCCAGCAGCGGGGGTAAACAGGGAGACGCTTTCTTT; CDR3 protein: CASSGGKQGDAFF
V gene: TRBV27; clone size: .; D gene: .; J gene: TRBJ2-3; CDR3 DNA: TGTGCCAGCAGTTATCCAGGACCCACAGATACGCAGTATTTT; CDR3 protein: CASSYPGPTDTQYF
V gene: TRBV28; clone size: .; D gene: .; J gene: TRBJ2-7; CDR3 DNA: TGTACCAGCAGTCAATCCCATGGGAAAGGGTCCTACGAGCAGTACTTC; CDR3 protein: CTSSQSHGKGSYEQYF
V gene: TRBV20-1; clone size: .; D gene: TRBD1; J gene: TRBJ1-1; CDR3 DNA: TGCAGTGCTGAACAGGGGCCGGGGGTTGAATCTTTCTTT; CDR3 protein: CSAEQGPGVESFF